This T cell receptor (beta chain) originates from a study of blood T cell repertoires in COVID-19. Across the whole study: Whether acute or convalescent, the COVID-19 samples came from the United States, Italy and Spain. PBMCs, B-cell-depleted T cells, or T cells provided the cDNA or gDNA that made up the material.

Per the authors' pipeline: Quantification of nucleated cells was approximated via reference gene primer amplification. The data were produced by immunoSEQ multiplex PCR, yet TCRdb's version contains in-frame clones alone and is incomplete. V, J and clone size were drawn from that table, and D and trimming were deduced from the DNA. Among 150,000 to 200,000 clones listed, 80% to 85% were seen once. Germline loops: CDR1 MDHEN, CDR2 SYDVKM. The CDR3 has 15 amino acids. The V and J ends lost 6 bases and 2 bases, in that order; junction bases with no gene match: 9. This sequence originates from a man in his 70s with active or convalescent COVID-19. Sequences were obtained from peripheral blood. V usage is TRBV28 and J usage is TRBJ1-1, with 7 bases matching TRBD1. The CDR3 sequence is CASRKRDRLNTEAFF. The CDR3, as DNA: TGTGCCAGCAGAAAACGGGACAGATTAAACACTGAAGCTTTCTTT.